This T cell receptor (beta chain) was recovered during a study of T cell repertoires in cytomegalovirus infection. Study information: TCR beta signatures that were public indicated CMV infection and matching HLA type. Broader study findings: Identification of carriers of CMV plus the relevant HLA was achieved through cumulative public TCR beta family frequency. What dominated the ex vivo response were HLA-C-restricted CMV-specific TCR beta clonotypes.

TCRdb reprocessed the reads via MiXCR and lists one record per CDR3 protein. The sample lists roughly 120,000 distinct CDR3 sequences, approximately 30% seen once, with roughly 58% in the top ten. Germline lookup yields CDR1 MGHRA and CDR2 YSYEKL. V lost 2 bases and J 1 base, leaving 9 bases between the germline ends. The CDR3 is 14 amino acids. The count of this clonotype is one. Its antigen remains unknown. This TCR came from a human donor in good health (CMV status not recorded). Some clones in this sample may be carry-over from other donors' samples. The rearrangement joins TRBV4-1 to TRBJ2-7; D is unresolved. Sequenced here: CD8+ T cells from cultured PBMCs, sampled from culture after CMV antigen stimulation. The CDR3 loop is CASSQITGSYEQYF. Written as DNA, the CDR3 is TGCGCCAGCAGCCAAATAACTGGGTCCTACGAGCAGTACTTC.